These 26 T cell receptor beta chains share one sample of origin, sequenced in a study of beta chain features in type 1 diabetes. Their cognate antigens are unknown. General study findings and limits: In every one of the four CD4+ subsets, TCRB CDR3s were moderately but significantly shorter in Type 1 diabetes patients.

The entirety of the isolated RNA underwent reverse transcription, so expressed TCRB transcripts were sequenced. Sequencing was performed with immunoSEQ multiplex PCR; in TCRdb, only in-frame clones are kept and a portion is missing. The sample has under 130,000 clones; roughly 28% are singletons. The sequenced sample was central memory CD4+ T cells from blood. These receptors originate from a young woman with type 1 diabetes.

The chain carries TRBV10-3 and TRBJ2-7; 12 nucleotides line up with TRBD2. The CDR3 consists of 15 residues. J lost 3 bases, V lost 4 bases, and 4 bases had no gene match. In germline, CDR1 is ENHRY, CDR2 SYGVKD. The CDR3 region is CAISGTSGTGYEQYF. The CDR3, as DNA: TGTGCCATCAGTGGGACTAGCGGGACGGGCTACGAGCAGTACTTC.

This clone was observed a few times. The V and J genes are TRBV30 and TRBJ2-7; 10 bases fit TRBD2. Germline V gene data show CDR1 as GTSNPN and CDR2 as SVGIG (reference sequence). Losses at the gene ends were 0 bases for V and 6 bases for J; bases not matched to a gene: 8. The CDR3 has 15 amino acids. The CDR3 bases are TGTGCCTGGAGTGTAGGGCTAGCGGGAGCCTCCGAGCAGTACTTC. It yields the protein CAWSVGLAGASEQYF.

The gene calls are TRBV5-1 and TRBJ1-3; D perhaps matches TRBD1 (6 bases). Trimming took off 0 bases at V and 4 bases at J, with 11 bases between the two ends. The CDR3 is 15 residues long. Germline-derived CDR1 and CDR2 are SGHRS and YFSETQ. In nucleotides, the CDR3 is TGCGCCAGCAGCTTGGACTCAGGGGCCGGAAACACCATATATTTT. It specifies CASSLDSGAGNTIYF.

The rearrangement uses TRBV18 and TRBJ2-1; D possibly corresponds to TRBD2 (6 bases). Germline CDR1 KGHSH, CDR2 LQKENI. V was shortened by 1 base and J by 10 bases, with 14 bases between the two germline ends. The CDR3 is 14 residues long. The CDR3 loop is CASSPLPIGREQFF. The DNA for the CDR3 is TGTGCCAGCTCACCACTCCCGATTGGGAGGGAGCAGTTCTTC. Supplemented by reference TRBV18 and TRBJ2-1, the full variable domain reads NAGVMQNPRHLVRRRGQEARLRCSPMKGHSHVYWYRQLPEEGLKFMVYLQKENIIDESGMPKERFSAEFPKEGPSILRIQQVVRGDSAAYFCASSPLPIGREQFFGPGTRLTVL.

The chain carries TRBV9 and TRBJ2-5, with 11 bases that match TRBD2. V was clipped by 0 bases and J by 1 base; unmatched bases: 5. The CDR3 contains 17 residues. CDR1 SGDLS and CDR2 YYNGEE come from the germline V gene. CDR3 nucleotides: TGTGCCAGCAGCGTAGCCGGGACTAGCGGAAGCCAAGAGACCCAGTACTTC. Translating it yields CASSVAGTSGSQETQYF.

The gene calls are TRBV7-9 and TRBJ2-7; 9 nucleotides agree with TRBD2. After removal of 4 bases from V and 3 bases from J, the junction contained 10 bases not matched to a gene. The length of the CDR3 is 16 residues. Per germline, CDR1 SEHNR and CDR2 FQNEAQ (reference sequence). The CDR3 bases are TGTGCCAGCAGCTCGGGACTAGCCCCCAACCTCTACGAGCAGTACGTC. Translating it yields CASSSGLAPNLYEQYV.

This chain links TRBV9 with TRBJ1-2, with D possibly matching TRBD1 (5 bases). This CDR3 comprises 15 residues. Between the trimmed V and J ends, which lost 0 bases and 4 bases, there was a span of 13 bases. Per germline, CDR1 SGDLS and CDR2 YYNGEE. This CDR3 reads CASSVGNTGPYGYTF. CDR3 nucleotide sequence: TGTGCCAGCAGCGTAGGTAACACAGGTCCCTATGGCTACACCTTC.

The chain carries TRBV6-1 and TRBJ1-5; 8 nucleotides agree with TRBD1. CDR1 MNHNS and CDR2 SASEGT come from the germline V gene. V dropped 2 bases and J dropped 8; count of bases not matched to a gene: 11. The CDR3 has 16 amino acids. The CDR3 is CASSERIGQGEKPQHF. Written as DNA, the CDR3 is TGTGCCAGCAGTGAAAGAATCGGACAGGGCGAGAAGCCCCAGCATTTT.

This clone was seen a handful of times. The chain is built from TRBV11-3 and TRBJ2-3; 8 bases line up with TRBD1. Looked up from germline, CDR1 is SGHNT and CDR2 is YENEEA. V trimming: 5 bases; J trimming: 7 bases; junction bases outside the gene matches: 11. The CDR3 runs to 15 residues. The CDR3 is CASSPRQGSLNTQYF. CDR3 DNA: TGTGCCAGCAGCCCCCGACAGGGGTCCCTAAATACGCAGTATTTT.

There are a few counts of this clone. The chain recombines TRBV7-2 with TRBJ2-2; 11 positions agree with TRBD2. Unmatched junction bases numbered 1, after V lost 0 bases and J lost 1 base. There are 17 residues in the CDR3. The germline gives CDR1 SGHTA, CDR2 FQGNSA. The CDR3, as DNA: TGTGCCAGCAGCTTAGCGCTAGCGGGAGGGAACACCGGGGAGCTGTTTTTT. Translated, it gives CASSLALAGGNTGELFF.

This sequence joins TRBV5-1 and TRBJ1-2; 7 bases align to TRBD1. Germline V lookup: CDR1 SGHRS, CDR2 YFSETQ. This CDR3 has 16 residues. V lost 4 bases and J lost 4; bases outside the gene matches: 13. CDR3 in DNA: TGCGCCAGCAGCCCGGGACAGCGACGGCCCCTCTATGGCTACACCTTC. It encodes CASSPGQRRPLYGYTF.

This clone was seen a handful of times. The CDR3 DNA is TGTGCCAGCAGCAGGAGACTAGGGGAAGAGACCCAGTACTTC. This gives the protein CASSRRLGEETQYF. The chain joins TRBV11-2 to TRBJ2-5; possible D gene TRBD2, 6 bases. CDR1 SGHAT and CDR2 FQNNGV come from the germline V gene. The CDR3 totals 14 residues. V was clipped by 5 bases and J by 3 bases, with 13 bases between them.

At least ten counts were recorded for this clone. The DNA for the CDR3 is TGTGCCAGCAGCTTAATACAGGCCTCCTACGAGCAGTACTTC. Protein product: CASSLIQASYEQYF. The chain combines TRBV11-2 with TRBJ2-7; the D gene is possibly TRBD1 (5 bases). V lost 2 bases and J lost 0, with 8 bases in between. This CDR3 region has 14 residues. Germline assignment: CDR1 SGHAT and CDR2 FQNNGV.

This chain connects TRBV30 to TRBJ1-2, with TRBD1 identical over 9 bases. CDR1 GTSNPN and CDR2 SVGIG come from the germline V gene (reference sequence). The junction had 15 bases not matched to a gene; V was cut back by 2 bases and J by 5 bases. This CDR3 has 17 amino acids. The CDR3 bases are TGTGCCTGGAGTCCGAGGACAGGGGCCCACCCGGGGTATGGCTACACCTTC. Translation gives CAWSPRTGAHPGYGYTF.

The chain has TRBV18 and TRBJ2-5, with D tentatively TRBD2 (5 bases). Trimming stripped 0 bases from V and 5 bases from J, with 7 bases between. Germline CDR1 reads KGHSH; CDR2 reads LQKENI. The CDR3 extends over 13 amino acids. The CDR3 DNA reads TGTGCCAGCTCACCACCGGGAGAGGAGACCCAGTACTTC. It is translated as CASSPPGEETQYF.

The chain combines TRBV6-6 with TRBJ1-3, with 7 positions matching TRBD1. Germline assignment: CDR1 MNHNY and CDR2 SVGAGI (reference sequence). The CDR3 totals 16 residues. Trimming cost V 0 bases and J 0 bases; bases outside gene matches: 2. CDR3 nucleotides: TGTGCCAGCAGTTACTCCCGGGACAGCTCTGGAAACACCATATATTTT. Amino acids: CASSYSRDSSGNTIYF.

The chain has TRBV10-2 and TRBJ2-1; 10 bases fit TRBD2. The V gene end was trimmed by 8 bases and the J gene end by 7 bases; junction bases not matched to a gene: 8. Germline CDR1 and CDR2: WSHSY and SAAADI. This CDR3 is 14 amino acids long. The CDR3 region is CASGGLAVRNEQFF. The CDR3 region has the DNA TGCGCCAGCGGAGGACTAGCGGTGAGGAATGAGCAGTTCTTC.

The J gene is TRBJ2-7, the V gene TRBV18; D is ambiguous. The CDR3 totals 13 residues. Germline CDR1 and CDR2: KGHSH and LQKENI. Trimming took 6 bases from V and 3 from J, leaving 12 bases between them. In DNA form, the CDR3 reads TGTGCCAGCTCCCGCTTAAACGGCTACGAGCAGTACTTC. This sequence encodes CASSRLNGYEQYF.

The chain has TRBV11-2 and TRBJ2-1; 12 bases fit TRBD1. This CDR3 is 15 amino acids long. Trimming at V came to 2 bases and at J to 10 bases, leaving 6 bases not matched to a gene. Germline CDR1 reads SGHAT; CDR2 reads FQNNGV. CDR3 nucleotides: TGTGCCAGCAGCTTACCCGGGACAGGGGGCGTCGAGCAGTTCTTC. It is translated as CASSLPGTGGVEQFF.

The gene calls are TRBV28 and TRBJ2-7; 8 bases align to TRBD1. The CDR3 covers 14 residues. The junction had 9 bases not matched to a gene; V was cut back by 7 bases and J by 4 bases. Germline V gives CDR1 MDHEN, CDR2 SYDVKM. CDR3 DNA: TGTGCCAGCAACGGTTACAGGGGGATATACGAGCAGTACTTC. Amino acid sequence: CASNGYRGIYEQYF.

This chain links TRBV5-1 with TRBJ1-2; TRBD1 aligns across 7 bases. The junction had 3 bases not matched to a gene; V was cut back by 3 bases and J by 4 bases. In germline, CDR1 is SGHRS, CDR2 YFSETQ. This CDR3 has 13 amino acids. CDR3 sequence (DNA): TGCGCCAGCAGCTCTACAGGGGCCTATGGCTACACCTTC. This gives the protein CASSSTGAYGYTF.

This clone appeared a few times. The DNA of the CDR3 is TGTGCCAGCAGCTTTGCCGGACAGACTCTCTACAATGAGCAGTTCTTC. Its translation is CASSFAGQTLYNEQFF. V is TRBV5-5 and J is TRBJ2-1, with D tentatively TRBD1 (6 bases). Per the germline V gene, CDR1 is SGHKS and CDR2 is YYEKEE (reference sequence). V was trimmed by 2 bases and J by 3 bases, leaving 15 bases between them. The CDR3 consists of 16 residues.

This clone came up a few times. This chain uses TRBV2 with TRBJ2-3, with D perhaps TRBD2 (6 bases). Germline values: CDR1 SNHLY, CDR2 FYNNEI. The V end lost 11 bases, the J end lost 1 base, and 19 bases lay between the germline ends. This CDR3 is built from 15 residues. Here the CDR3 reads CAGRGSASGTDTQYF. CDR3 sequence (DNA): TGTGCCGGACGTGGATCGGCTAGCGGCACAGATACGCAGTATTTT.

The CDR3 loop reads CARGTAYGELSGANVLTF. The DNA for the CDR3 is TGTGCCAGAGGGACAGCGTACGGTGAACTCTCTGGGGCCAACGTCCTGACTTTC. V gene TRBV2 combines with J gene TRBJ2-6; 7 nucleotides agree with TRBD1. Germline V gene sequence: CDR1 SNHLY, CDR2 FYNNEI. There are 18 residues in the CDR3. J was trimmed by 0 bases and V by 9 bases; bases with no gene match: 14. Using reference TRBV2 and TRBJ2-6 for the parts outside the CDR3, the full variable domain is EPEVTQTPSHQVTQMGQEVILRCVPISNHLYFYWYRQILGQKVEFLVSFYNNEISEKSEIFDDQFSVERPDGSNFTLKIRSTKLEDSAMYFCARGTAYGELSGANVLTFGAGSRLTVL.

In this sample, this clone turned up many times. The rearrangement joins TRBV18 to TRBJ2-1, with a possible D match to TRBD1 (6 bases). The germline V gene has CDR1 KGHSH and CDR2 LQKENI. V was clipped by 5 bases and J by 6 bases, with 11 bases between them. The CDR3 is made up of 13 amino acids. The CDR3 DNA sequence: TGTGCCAGCTCAGAACAGGGTACCAATGAGCAGTTCTTC. Encoded protein: CASSEQGTNEQFF.

This sequence joins TRBV2 and TRBJ1-2; TRBD1 aligns across 8 bases. Germline assignment: CDR1 SNHLY and CDR2 FYNNEI. This CDR3 has 13 amino acids. Trimming cost V 8 bases and J 0 bases; bases outside gene matches: 2. DNA for the CDR3: TGTGCCAGCGAACAGGGGGCTAACTATGGCTACACCTTC. Its protein product is CASEQGANYGYTF.